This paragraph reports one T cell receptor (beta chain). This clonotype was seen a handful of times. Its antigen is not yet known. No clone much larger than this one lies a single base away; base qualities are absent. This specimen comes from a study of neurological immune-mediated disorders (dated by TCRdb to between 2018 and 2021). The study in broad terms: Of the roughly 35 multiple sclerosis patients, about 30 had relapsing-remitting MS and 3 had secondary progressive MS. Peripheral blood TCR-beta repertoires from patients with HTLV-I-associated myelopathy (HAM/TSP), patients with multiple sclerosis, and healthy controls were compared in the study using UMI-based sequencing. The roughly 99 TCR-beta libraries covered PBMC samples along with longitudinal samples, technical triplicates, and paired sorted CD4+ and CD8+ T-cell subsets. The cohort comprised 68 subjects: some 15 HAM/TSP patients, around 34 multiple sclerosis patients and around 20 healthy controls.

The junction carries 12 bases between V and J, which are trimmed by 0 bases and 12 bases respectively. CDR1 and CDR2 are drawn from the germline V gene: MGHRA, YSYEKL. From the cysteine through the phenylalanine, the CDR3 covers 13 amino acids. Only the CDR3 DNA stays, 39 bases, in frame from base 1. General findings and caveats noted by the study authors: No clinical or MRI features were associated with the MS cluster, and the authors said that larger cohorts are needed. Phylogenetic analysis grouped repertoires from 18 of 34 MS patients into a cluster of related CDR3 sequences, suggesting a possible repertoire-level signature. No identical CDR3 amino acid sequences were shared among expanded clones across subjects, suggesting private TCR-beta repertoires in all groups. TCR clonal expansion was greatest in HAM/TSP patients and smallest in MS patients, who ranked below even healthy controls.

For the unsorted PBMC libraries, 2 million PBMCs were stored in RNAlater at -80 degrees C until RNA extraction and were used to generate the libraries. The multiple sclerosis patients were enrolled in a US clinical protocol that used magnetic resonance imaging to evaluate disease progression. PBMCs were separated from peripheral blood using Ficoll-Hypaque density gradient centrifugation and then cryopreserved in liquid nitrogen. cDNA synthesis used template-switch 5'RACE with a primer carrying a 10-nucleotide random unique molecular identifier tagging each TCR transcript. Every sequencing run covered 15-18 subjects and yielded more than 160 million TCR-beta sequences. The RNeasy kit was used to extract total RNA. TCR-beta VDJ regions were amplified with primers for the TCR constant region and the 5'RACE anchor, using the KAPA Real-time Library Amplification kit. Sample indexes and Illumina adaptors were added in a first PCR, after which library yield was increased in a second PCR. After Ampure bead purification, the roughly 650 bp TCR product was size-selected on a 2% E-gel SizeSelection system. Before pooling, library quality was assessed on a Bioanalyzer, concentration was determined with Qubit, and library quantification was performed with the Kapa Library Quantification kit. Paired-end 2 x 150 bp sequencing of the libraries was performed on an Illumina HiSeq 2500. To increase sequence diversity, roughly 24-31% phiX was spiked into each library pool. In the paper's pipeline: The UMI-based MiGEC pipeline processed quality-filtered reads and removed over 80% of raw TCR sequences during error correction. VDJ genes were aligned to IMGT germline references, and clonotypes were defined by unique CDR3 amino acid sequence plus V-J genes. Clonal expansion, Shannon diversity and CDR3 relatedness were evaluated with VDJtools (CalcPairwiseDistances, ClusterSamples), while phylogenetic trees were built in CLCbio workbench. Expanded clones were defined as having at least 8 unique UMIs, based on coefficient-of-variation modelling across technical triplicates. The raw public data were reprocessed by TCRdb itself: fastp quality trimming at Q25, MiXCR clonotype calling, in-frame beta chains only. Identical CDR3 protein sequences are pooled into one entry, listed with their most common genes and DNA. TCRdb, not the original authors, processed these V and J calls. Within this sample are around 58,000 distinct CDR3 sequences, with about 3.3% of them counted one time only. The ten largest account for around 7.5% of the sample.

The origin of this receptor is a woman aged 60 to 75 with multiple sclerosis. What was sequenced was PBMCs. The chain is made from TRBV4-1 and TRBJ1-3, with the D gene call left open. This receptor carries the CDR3 CASSQEGRKNIYF. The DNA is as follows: TGCGCCAGCAGCCAAGAGGGGAGAAAAAACATATATTTT.